These T cell receptor beta chains were read from a single sample in a study of OX40 agonist ivuxolimab in advanced cancers. TCRdb keeps only in-frame clones here, not all; method: immunoSEQ multiplex PCR. This sample yields 65,000 to 85,000 clones, of which 92% are seen a single time; under 10% belongs to the top ten. The sequencing here drew on CD4+ or CD8+ T cells sorted from blood, taken in a trial of the OX40 agonist ivuxolimab. These receptors were obtained from an adult with an advanced solid tumor such as melanoma, head and neck, liver or kidney cancer. CDR3s include the opening cysteine and the closing phenylalanine or tryptophan. Fields, in order: clone size, V gene, D gene, J gene, CDR3 protein, CDR3 DNA. D genes are given only for firm matches. Clone size is not always given. Where it is, it says once, few, many or a class for expanded clones.

size: NA; V: TRBV4-2; D: NA; J: TRBJ2-7; CDR3: CASSQWLGYEQYF; DNA: TGTGCCAGCAGCCAATGGTTAGGATACGAGCAGTACTTC
size: NA; V: TRBV7-9; D: NA; J: TRBJ2-7; CDR3: CASSPQRQAGEQYF; DNA: TGTGCCAGCAGCCCACAAAGACAGGCCGGCGAGCAGTACTTC
size: NA; V: TRBV5-4; D: NA; J: TRBJ2-6; CDR3: CASSLVWELSGANVLTF; DNA: TGTGCCAGCAGCTTGGTATGGGAGCTCTCTGGGGCCAACGTCCTGACTTTC
size: NA; V: TRBV9; D: NA; J: TRBJ2-6; CDR3: CASSVAGTGANVLTF; DNA: TGTGCCAGCAGCGTAGCTGGGACAGGGGCCAACGTCCTGACTTTC
size: NA; V: TRBV6-4; D: NA; J: TRBJ2-6; CDR3: CASSVDYRLTGANVLTF; DNA: TGTGCCAGCAGCGTAGACTACAGGCTTACTGGGGCCAACGTCCTGACTTTC
size: NA; V: TRBV29-1; D: TRBD2; J: TRBJ2-1; CDR3: CSVGSGGTSYNEQFF; DNA: TGCAGCGTTGGTAGCGGGGGGACCTCCTACAATGAGCAGTTCTTC
size: once; V: TRBV15; D: TRBD1; J: TRBJ1-1; CDR3: CATSREEGQLNTEAFF; DNA: TGTGCCACCAGCAGAGAAGAGGGACAGCTTAACACTGAAGCTTTCTTT
size: NA; V: TRBV7-2; D: NA; J: TRBJ2-2; CDR3: CASAIVGTPGELFF; DNA: TGTGCCTCAGCGATCGTGGGGACACCCGGGGAGCTGTTTTTT
size: medium-sized; V: TRBV5-1; D: NA; J: TRBJ2-2; CDR3: CASSLTINTGELFF; DNA: TGCGCCAGCAGCCTGACAATTAACACCGGGGAGCTGTTTTTT
size: few; V: TRBV7-9; D: NA; J: TRBJ1-5; CDR3: CASSRGPLNSNQPQHF; DNA: TGTGCCAGCAGCCGGGGACCGCTTAATAGCAATCAGCCCCAGCATTTT
size: NA; V: TRBV27; D: NA; J: TRBJ1-2; CDR3: CASSETPTDYYGYTF; DNA: TGTGCCAGCAGTGAAACCCCGACAGACTACTATGGCTACACCTTC